What follows are 24 T cell receptor beta chains derived from one specimen sequenced in a study of shared clonotypes between healthy human individuals. Data came from immunoSEQ multiplex PCR; TCRdb stores just in-frame clones and leaves some out. The sample has 1,100,000 or so clones, approximately 80% seen once; the top ten hold approximately 0.52%. Material for sequencing was memory CD4+ T cells from PBMCs. Subset meaning: CD45RA-negative fraction. The origin of the receptors is a man younger than 35 in good health. Some clones in this sample may be carry-over from other donors' samples.

The CDR3 here is CASSSGVNSRLAVYNEQFF. The CDR3 nucleotides are TGTGCCAGCAGCTCCGGAGTAAATAGTCGACTAGCGGTCTACAATGAGCAGTTCTTC. The V call is TRBV7-9, the J call TRBJ2-1; 9 bases agree with TRBD2. There are 19 residues in the CDR3. Trimming removed 4 bases from V and 3 bases from J; junction bases left unmatched: 16. From germline, CDR1 is SEHNR and CDR2 FQNEAQ (reference sequence).

The table lists this clone with many counts. This chain uses TRBV5-5 with TRBJ2-7, with D possibly matching TRBD1 (6 bases). The CDR3 sequence is 14 residues long. Trimming took off 4 bases at V and 6 bases at J, with 17 bases between the two ends. Germline CDR1 reads SGHKS; CDR2 reads YYEKEE (reference sequence). CDR3 bases: TGTGCCAGCAGCGCGATAAGGACAGTGAGCGAGCAGTACTTC. As protein: CASSAIRTVSEQYF.

The chain has TRBV7-3 and TRBJ2-7; 9 bases are shared with TRBD2. The V gene end was trimmed by 2 bases and the J gene end by 5 bases; junction bases not matched to a gene: 16. CDR3 length: 18 residues. Germline CDR1 reads SGHTA; CDR2 reads FQGTGA. Here the CDR3 reads CASSLFPPGAGGPDEQYF. CDR3 nucleotide sequence: TGTGCCAGCAGCTTATTTCCCCCGGGGGCGGGAGGGCCCGACGAGCAGTACTTC. The complete variable domain, with remaining parts taken from reference TRBV7-3 and TRBJ2-7, reads GAGVSQTPSNKVTEKGKYVELRCDPISGHTALYWYRQSLGQGPEFLIYFQGTGAADDSGLPNDRFFAVRPEGSVSTLKIQRTERGDSAVYLCASSLFPPGAGGPDEQYFGPGTRLTVT.

In its sample, this clone was seen once. The rearrangement links TRBV28 to TRBJ2-6, with D hard to call. The germline V gene encodes CDR1 MDHEN and CDR2 SYDVKM. The germline V and J ends were trimmed by 3 bases and 2 bases, with 11 bases remaining between them. The CDR3 totals 16 residues. CDR3 loop: CASSLGLWTGANVLTF. The CDR3 nucleotides are TGTGCCAGCAGTTTGGGTTTATGGACTGGGGCCAACGTCCTGACTTTC.

The chain has TRBV6-6 and TRBJ1-2; 11 nucleotides line up with TRBD1. The CDR3 sequence is 14 residues long. Trimming cost V 6 bases and J 8 bases; bases outside gene matches: 8. Germline CDR1 MNHNY, CDR2 SVGAGI (reference sequence). The CDR3, as DNA: TGTGCCAGCAGACCCGGGACAGGGGGATACGGCTACACCTTC. Translated: CASRPGTGGYGYTF.

Concerning this clone itself: A junction end diverges from the germline sequence, so it may reflect a read error. J is TRBJ1-1 and V is TRBV28; a possible D gene is TRBD1 (5 bases). Germline values: CDR1 MDHEN, CDR2 SYDVKM. This CDR3 is built from 11 residues. Here the CDR3 DNA reads TGTGCCAGCAGTCTCGCCCGGGGCCACCTCTTT. Amino acids: CASSLARGHLF.

This clone was found many times. The chain is built from TRBV4-2 and TRBJ1-1, with D hard to call. This CDR3 is built from 13 residues. Per the germline V gene, CDR1 is LGHNA and CDR2 is YNFKEQ. V dropped 0 bases and J dropped 8 bases, with 10 bases sitting between them. The CDR3 sequence is CASSQEMAGEAFF. The CDR3 nucleotides are TGTGCCAGCAGCCAAGAGATGGCGGGGGAAGCTTTCTTT.

This clone was seen once. This rearrangement joins TRBV5-3 to TRBJ1-1; TRBD1 agrees at 8 bases. TRBV5-3 is an ORF, with its function uncertain. This CDR3 comprises 18 residues. Trimming removed 1 base from V and 0 bases from J; junction bases left unmatched: 11. The DNA of the CDR3 is TGTGCCAGAAGCTTGATGGGACAGGTGATAGGTATGAACACTGAAGCTTTCTTT. This sequence encodes CARSLMGQVIGMNTEAFF.

The V call is TRBV27, the J call TRBJ2-7; D possibly matches TRBD1 or TRBD2 (6 bases each). Per germline, CDR1 MNHEY and CDR2 SMNVEV (reference sequence). The CDR3 has 14 amino acids. V lost 6 bases, J lost 5 bases, and 17 bases lay in between. The chain's CDR3 is CASRPTGRRDEQYF. CDR3 DNA sequence: TGTGCCAGCAGACCGACAGGTAGGAGGGACGAGCAGTACTTC.

V and J are TRBV6-6 and TRBJ2-2; TRBD1 matches at 10 bases. Germline V gene lookup returns CDR1 MNHNY and CDR2 SVGAGI (reference sequence). The length of the CDR3 is 14 residues. V gave up 5 bases and J gave up 7 bases; unmatched junction bases: 4. Here the CDR3 reads CASSPDRGVGELFF. For the CDR3, the DNA is TGTGCCAGCAGTCCGGACAGGGGGGTCGGGGAGCTGTTTTTT.

The rearrangement joins TRBV28 to TRBJ1-1, with 8 nucleotides matching TRBD1. V was clipped by 8 bases and J by 9 bases; unmatched bases: 5. Germline loops: CDR1 MDHEN, CDR2 SYDVKM. This CDR3 spans 11 amino acids. CDR3 in DNA: TGTGCCAGCCTAGGACAGGGAAAAGCTTTCTTT. Translating gives CASLGQGKAFF.

J is TRBJ1-2 and V is TRBV2; D is unresolved. From germline, CDR1 is SNHLY and CDR2 FYNNEI. The CDR3 is made up of 15 amino acids. Between the trimmed V and J ends, which lost 2 bases and 3 bases, there was a span of 13 bases. This CDR3 is CASSEFALGDYGYTF. In DNA, the CDR3 is TGTGCCAGCAGTGAATTTGCCCTCGGCGACTATGGCTACACCTTC.

This chain connects TRBV19 to TRBJ1-1; 7 nucleotides line up with TRBD1. V lost 3 bases to trimming and J lost 0 bases; unmatched junction nucleotides: 7. This CDR3 is 16 amino acids long. Per the germline V gene, CDR1 is LNHDA and CDR2 is SQIVND (reference sequence). The CDR3 sequence is CASSIKGTAMNTEAFF. The CDR3 DNA follows: TGTGCCAGTAGTATTAAGGGGACAGCAATGAACACTGAAGCTTTCTTT.

V is TRBV30 and J is TRBJ1-5, with D possibly being TRBD1 (6 bases). CDR3 length equals 13 residues. Germline values: CDR1 GTSNPN, CDR2 SVGIG (reference sequence). Trimming shortened V by 1 base and J by 7 bases, and 11 bases separated the two germline ends. The CDR3 DNA reads TGTGCCTGGAGTGACGGGGGGCGGCAGCCCCAGCATTTT. Translating gives CAWSDGGRQPQHF.

This rearrangement joins TRBV10-3 to TRBJ2-1; 8 bases are shared with TRBD1. This CDR3 spans 17 amino acids. V lost 8 bases and J lost 0; bases outside the gene matches: 12. Germline V gene sequence: CDR1 ENHRY, CDR2 SYGVKD. DNA of the CDR3: TGTGCCATCGCTGCCCCTCCAACAGGGGGCTCCTACAATGAGCAGTTCTTC. It codes for CAIAAPPTGGSYNEQFF.

The chain carries TRBV12-1 and TRBJ1-2; the table's D call, TRBD1, has no DNA check behind it. TRBV12-1 is a known pseudogene. The CDR3 runs to 17 residues. In DNA, the CDR3 is TGTGCCAGCAGCTCGGGACAGGCTACCCTCTCGGGCTATGGCTACACCTTC. Amino acids: CASSSGQATLSGYGYTF.

The chain carries TRBV30 and TRBJ1-3, with D uncertain. The V end was cut by 0 bases, the J end by 3 bases, with 9 bases between. Germline V gene lookup returns CDR1 GTSNPN and CDR2 SVGIG (reference sequence). The CDR3 covers 14 residues. The CDR3 DNA follows: TGTGCCTGGAGTGTGACAAGTCGTGGAAACACCATATATTTT. Its translation: CAWSVTSRGNTIYF.

The V gene is TRBV12-5, the J gene TRBJ2-3; 9 bases line up with TRBD1. The CDR3 extends over 14 amino acids. Trimming removed 5 bases from V and 6 bases from J; junction bases left unmatched: 6. CDR1 is LGHNT, CDR2 FRNRAP, per germline. For the CDR3, the DNA is TGTGCTAGTGGTCCGGGGACAGGGACCGATACGCAGTATTTT. It translates to CASGPGTGTDTQYF.

V gene TRBV11-3 combines with J gene TRBJ2-2, with D perhaps given as TRBD1 or TRBD2 (5 bases each). Germline lookup yields CDR1 SGHNT and CDR2 YENEEA. The CDR3 spans 14 residues. The V and J ends lost 3 bases and 7 bases respectively, with 12 bases between them. For the CDR3, the DNA is TGTGCCAGCAGCTTGACAGTTGCGGGCGGGGAGCTGTTTTTT. Translation gives CASSLTVAGGELFF. Looking up the rest from reference TRBV11-3 and TRBJ2-2 gives the full variable domain: EAGVVQSPRYKIIEKKQPVAFWCNPISGHNTLYWYLQNLGQGPELLIRYENEEAVDDSQLPKDRFSAERLKGVDSTLKIQPAELGDSAVYLCASSLTVAGGELFFGEGSRLTVL.

The rearrangement links TRBV7-3 to TRBJ2-1, with D perhaps being TRBD1 or TRBD2 (5 bases each). This CDR3 spans 16 amino acids. V lost 1 base, J lost 4 bases, and 14 bases lay in between. Germline-derived CDR1 and CDR2 are SGHTA and FQGTGA. CDR3 bases: TGTGCCAGCAGCTTAAACCTCGGGACGCTGTACAATGAGCAGTTCTTC. Translating gives CASSLNLGTLYNEQFF.

The chain couples TRBV28 to TRBJ2-2, with TRBD1 identical over 11 bases. The V segment lost 5 bases and the J segment 5 bases; nucleotides outside the gene matches: 4. The CDR3 covers 15 residues. Per the germline V gene, CDR1 is MDHEN and CDR2 is SYDVKM. The CDR3: CASSGTGGETGELFF. In DNA form, the CDR3 reads TGTGCCAGCAGTGGGACAGGGGGAGAAACCGGGGAGCTGTTTTTT.

The chain is built from TRBV7-3 and TRBJ2-3; TRBD2 matches at 7 bases. The CDR3 spans 16 residues. J gave up 1 base and V 4 bases, and 8 bases lay outside the gene matches. Germline CDR1 SGHTA, CDR2 FQGTGA. The CDR3 bases are TGTGCCAGCAGCTCGGGTCGCGGGAGAGGCACAGATACGCAGTATTTT. It is translated as CASSSGRGRGTDTQYF. Full variable domain (remainder filled in from reference TRBV7-3 and TRBJ2-3): GAGVSQTPSNKVTEKGKYVELRCDPISGHTALYWYRQSLGQGPEFLIYFQGTGAADDSGLPNDRFFAVRPEGSVSTLKIQRTERGDSAVYLCASSSGRGRGTDTQYFGPGTRLTVL.

The V and J genes are TRBV7-3 and TRBJ2-2; D not resolved. Per germline, CDR1 SGHTA and CDR2 FQGTGA. V was clipped by 5 bases and J by 2 bases, with 6 bases between them. CDR3 size: 13 residues. The chain's CDR3 is CASSTINTGELFF. In DNA form, the CDR3 reads TGTGCCAGCAGCACAATTAACACCGGGGAGCTGTTTTTT.

The rearrangement uses TRBV9 and TRBJ1-4, with 7 bases identical to TRBD1. The CDR3 has 15 residues. V was pared by 2 bases and J by 3 bases, with 4 bases of the junction left unmatched. Per the germline V gene, CDR1 is SGDLS and CDR2 is YYNGEE. The CDR3 sequence: CASSVTGVANEKLFF. The CDR3 coding sequence is TGTGCCAGCAGCGTTACAGGGGTAGCTAATGAAAAACTGTTTTTT.